This record looks at one TCR beta chain sequence and its context. Its antigen is not known. Treatment indicated: approximately 10-day PBMC culture with coronavirus spike peptide pools or control peptides (ViraFEST assay). The sample belongs to a study of vaccination and CD4 T cells after COVID-19. Study-wide context: The convalescents comprised six males and four females, two of them Hispanic. Post-vaccine specimens were obtained a median 72 days after dose two (range 14 to 241). The study, taken as a whole, reports: Early post-infection timepoints were missing, and relatively few convalescent patients were studied.

At the Johns Hopkins FTIC core, DNA taken from cultured CD4+ T cells was sequenced by way of the Oncomine TCR Beta short-read assay. Via MiXCR, TCRdb re-called the PCR reads, giving one row per CDR3 protein. The sample includes about 20,000 distinct CDR3 sequences, 44% seen only once; the top ten take approximately 25%. The CDR3 totals 13 residues. The V and J ends lost 3 bases and 5 bases respectively, with 10 bases between them. Germline assignment: CDR1 SGHTA and CDR2 FQGNSA. The sample here was CD4+ T cells from blood, cultured in vitro, taken before SARS-CoV-2 vaccination. The genes are TRBV7-2 and TRBJ1-1, with unresolved D. The receptor comes from a human donor who had recovered from COVID-19. The CDR3 DNA reads as TGTGCCAGCAGCTTGATGCTCAGGACTGAAGCTTTCTTT. Its protein is CASSLMLRTEAFF.